This T cell receptor (beta chain) is from a study of blood T cell repertoires in COVID-19. The repertoire was sequenced with immunoSEQ multiplex PCR; TCRdb's copy has only in-frame clones and lacks some. Of some 110,000 clones detected, roughly 80% appear once; the ten largest clones hold approximately 27%. Germline V CDR1 and CDR2: MNHNS, SASEGT. Trimming took 3 bases from V and 1 from J, leaving 18 bases between them. The CDR3 contains 17 residues. The material sequenced was peripheral blood. The TCR was taken from a man between 60 and 75 years old with acute or convalescent COVID-19. The chain carries TRBV6-1 and TRBJ1-2; D ambiguous. The CDR3 sequence: CASSDAARPWFNYGYTF. Written as DNA, the CDR3 is TGTGCCAGCAGTGACGCGGCCAGACCTTGGTTTAACTATGGCTACACCTTC.